This TCR beta chain was obtained from a study of T cells in localized non-small cell lung cancer. Whole-study findings and limits: Adjacent uninvolved lung had the highest clonality, suggesting focused antigen responses. Among blood samples, higher T cell density accompanied longer overall survival.

The CDR3 spans 16 residues. Trimming removed 3 bases from V and 7 bases from J; junction bases left unmatched: 9. Germline assignment: CDR1 MDHEN and CDR2 SYDVKM. The data were produced by immunoSEQ multiplex PCR, yet TCRdb's version contains in-frame clones alone and is incomplete. Among under 45,000 clones, roughly 84% were seen once, and the ten largest hold almost 8%. Comment on this clone: What it recognizes is unknown.

This sequence joins TRBV28 and TRBJ2-1, with 10 bases lining up with TRBD1. The sample here was PBMCs, taken before any cancer treatment. This TCR was sampled from a man aged 40 to 70 with stage II lung adenocarcinoma. The CDR3 region has the DNA TGTGCCAGCAGTTTCCCGGGACAGGGGAAAAAGAATGAGCAGTTCTTC. It translates to CASSFPGQGKKNEQFF.